Listed here is a single T cell receptor (beta chain). V was pared by 8 bases and J by 0 bases, with 4 bases of the junction left unmatched. Germline lookup yields CDR1 MDHEN and CDR2 SYDVKM. The CDR3 is 14 amino acids. Clones were read by immunoSEQ multiplex PCR, and TCRdb kept only the in-frame ones, dropping some. The sample contains tens of thousands of clones, 94% of which appear only once. The data were taken from a study of human thymus T cells. The chain recombines TRBV28 with TRBJ1-1; 9 bases line up with TRBD1. The receptor was derived from a boy younger than two with a congenital heart defect but otherwise immunologically healthy. What was sequenced was blood. The CDR3 region is CASATGGVNTEAFF. As DNA, the CDR3 is TGTGCCAGCGCGACAGGGGGGGTGAACACTGAAGCTTTCTTT.